The 17 T cell receptor beta chains presented below share a single source sample, sequenced in a study of blood T cell repertoires in COVID-19. Some clones are missing from TCRdb's copy, which holds only in-frame ones; the method was immunoSEQ multiplex PCR. The sample records some 300,000 clones, over 80% being singletons. Sequencing was done on a sample of peripheral blood. The receptors derive from a woman in her forties or fifties with COVID-19, enrolled during active disease.

V usage is TRBV9 and J usage is TRBJ2-2, with TRBD1 as a possible D gene (6 bases). V lost 2 bases to trimming and J lost 7 bases, with 9 bases between them. CDR1 is SGDLS and CDR2 is YYNGEE in the germline V gene. The CDR3 consists of 13 residues. CDR3 sequence (DNA): TGTGCCAGCAGCGTCCCCAGGGGCGGGGAGCTGTTTTTT. It is translated as CASSVPRGGELFF.

This sequence joins TRBV27 and TRBJ2-5; 7 bases align to TRBD1. There are 16 residues in the CDR3. Unmatched junction bases numbered 10, after V lost 5 bases and J lost 1 base. Per germline, CDR1 MNHEY and CDR2 SMNVEV (reference sequence). In nucleotides, the CDR3 is TGTGCCAGCAGTAGCCTACAGGGGATAGGCCAAGAGACCCAGTACTTC. It translates to CASSSLQGIGQETQYF.

On this clone: Distinct nucleotide sequences in the sample also encode this CDR3. The J gene is TRBJ1-5, the V gene TRBV18; D uncertain. Germline lookup yields CDR1 KGHSH and CDR2 LQKENI. V was trimmed by 1 base and J by 2 bases, leaving 6 bases between them. This CDR3 region has 14 residues. In nucleotides, the CDR3 is TGTGCCAGCTCACCACAGGGAGGCAATCAGCCCCAGCATTTT. Residues: CASSPQGGNQPQHF.

This chain links TRBV7-3 with TRBJ2-5; 9 nucleotides agree with TRBD2. The CDR3 is made up of 16 amino acids. The V gene's germline CDR1 is SGHTA and CDR2 FQGTGA. V shed 3 bases and J 5 bases; nucleotides not matched to a gene: 10. The CDR3 nucleotides are TGTGCCAGCAGCTTGGGGCTGGGCCTAGCGGGGGAGACCCAGTACTTC. It encodes CASSLGLGLAGETQYF.

The V and J genes are TRBV11-2 and TRBJ2-7; D call uncertain. CDR1 is SGHAT, CDR2 FQNNGV, per germline. The V end was cut by 1 base, the J end by 0 bases, with 10 bases between. CDR3 length: 15 amino acids. Here the CDR3 reads CASSLGLRSSYEQYF. The CDR3 DNA reads as TGTGCCAGCAGCTTAGGACTTAGATCCTCCTACGAGCAGTACTTC.

V and J are TRBV6-5 and TRBJ2-3; D possibly corresponds to TRBD2 (7 bases). Germline V gives CDR1 MNHEY, CDR2 SVGAGI. The CDR3 length is 14 residues. V lost 9 bases and J 5 bases, leaving 18 bases between the germline ends. The CDR3: CASKNPGGRDTQYF. CDR3 nucleotides: TGTGCCAGTAAGAATCCCGGGGGGCGAGATACGCAGTATTTT.

The chain employs TRBV6-6 and TRBJ2-1; the D is unclear. This CDR3 has 11 residues. Per the germline V gene, CDR1 is MNHNY and CDR2 is SVGAGI (reference sequence). Trimming cost V 6 bases and J 5 bases, with 5 bases left between them. The CDR3 DNA sequence: TGTGCCAGCAGGACTGACAATGAGCAGTTCTTC. Its translation is CASRTDNEQFF.

This clone came up once. Within the sample, other DNA sequences also encode this same CDR3. This chain uses TRBV20-1 with TRBJ2-3, with D maybe TRBD2 (5 bases). CDR1 DFQATT and CDR2 SNEGSKA come from the germline V gene (reference sequence). The CDR3 loop spans 11 amino acids. Trimming took 6 bases from V and 6 from J, leaving 10 bases between them. CDR3 in amino acids: CSAETGDTQYF. CDR3 bases: TGCAGTGCAGAGACGGGGGATACGCAGTATTTT.

The chain uses TRBV5-1 and TRBJ2-7, with a tentative D call TRBD1 (5 bases). Germline values: CDR1 SGHRS, CDR2 YFSETQ. This CDR3 spans 14 amino acids. V lost 1 base, J lost 1 base, and 9 bases lay in between. This chain's CDR3 is CASSLLGASYEQYF. The CDR3 DNA reads as TGCGCCAGCAGCTTGTTAGGGGCTTCCTACGAGCAGTACTTC.

The V gene is TRBV9, the J gene TRBJ2-1, with 9 nucleotides matching TRBD1. Germline CDR1 SGDLS, CDR2 YYNGEE. The CDR3 consists of 15 residues. Trimming took 3 bases from V and 1 from J; bases not matched to a gene: 2. CDR3 coding DNA: TGTGCCAGCAGCGACGGACAGGGGTCCTACAATGAGCAGTTCTTC. Its translation: CASSDGQGSYNEQFF.

This chain uses TRBV5-5 with TRBJ2-7; D is unclear. CDR1 is SGHKS and CDR2 is YYEKEE in the germline V gene (reference sequence). Deletions cut 2 bases from V and 2 bases from J, with 14 bases between. There are 15 residues in the CDR3. The CDR3 region has the DNA TGTGCCAGCAGCTTCTCCATATCCCTAACCTACGAGCAGTACTTC. Its translation: CASSFSISLTYEQYF.

The chain joins TRBV6-5 to TRBJ1-4; 9 positions match TRBD1. CDR3 size: 14 residues. J gave up 7 bases and V 5 bases, and 5 bases lay outside the gene matches. Germline values: CDR1 MNHEY, CDR2 SVGAGI. The CDR3 here is CASSPQGAGEKLFF. The CDR3 region has the DNA TGTGCCAGCAGTCCACAGGGGGCGGGTGAAAAACTGTTTTTT.

The CDR3, as DNA: TGCGCCAGCAGCCAAGTGGGTTTCGAGGGGGAGTACGAGCAGTACTTC. Its protein is CASSQVGFEGEYEQYF. The chain employs TRBV4-1 and TRBJ2-7; D may be TRBD1 (6 bases). The V end was cut by 1 base, the J end by 4 bases, with 17 bases between. The germline V gene encodes CDR1 MGHRA and CDR2 YSYEKL. The CDR3 contains 16 residues.

The rearrangement links TRBV7-8 to TRBJ1-5; 8 nucleotides match TRBD1. This CDR3 contains 15 residues. Germline values: CDR1 SGHVS, CDR2 FQNEAQ. J gave up 3 bases and V 5 bases, and 6 bases lay outside the gene matches. This CDR3 reads CASSPGTGNNQPQHF. The CDR3 DNA sequence: TGTGCCAGCAGCCCCGGGACAGGTAACAATCAGCCCCAGCATTTT.

V and J are TRBV6-5 and TRBJ2-1; TRBD2 is a possible D gene (5 bases). Germline values: CDR1 MNHEY, CDR2 SVGAGI. V lost 2 bases and J lost 0, with 8 bases in between. The CDR3 is 15 amino acids. The CDR3 loop reads CASSYMGSSYNEQFF. The CDR3 DNA follows: TGTGCCAGCAGTTACATGGGGAGCTCCTACAATGAGCAGTTCTTC.

A note on this clone: Given the absence of the conserved phenylalanine or tryptophan at the CDR3 end, a read error is likely. The DNA is omitted, as the CDR3 cannot be located on it reliably, and the CDR3 follows TCRdb's listing. The chain has TRBV7-8 and TRBJ2-3; the D segment call TRBD2 is taken from the table without a DNA check. Germline loops: CDR1 SGHVS, CDR2 FQNEAQ. The CDR3 is made up of 11 amino acids, end residues included. The CDR3 is CASSIGLGATV.

The chain joins TRBV7-9 to TRBJ2-3; possible D gene TRBD1, 5 bases. Germline CDR1 and CDR2: SEHNR and FQNEAQ (reference sequence). Deletions cut 4 bases from V and 5 bases from J, with 13 bases between. CDR3 size: 14 residues. The CDR3 is CASSSLGQKDTQYF. CDR3 nucleotides: TGTGCCAGCAGCTCCCTTGGACAAAAAGATACGCAGTATTTT.